These 4 T cell receptor beta chains share one sample of origin, sequenced in a study of neurological immune-mediated disorders. A single record per CDR3 protein comes from TCRdb applying MiXCR to the 5' RACE reads. The table lists tens of thousands of distinct CDR3 sequences, roughly 15% of them singletons. The sample was CD4+ T cells from blood. These receptors were taken from an older woman with HTLV-1-associated myelopathy (HAM/TSP).

This chain's CDR3 is CASSLGVCDTQYF. CDR3 nucleotides: TGCGCCAGCAGCTTAGGTGTCTGTGATACGCAGTATTTT. The chain links TRBV5-1 to TRBJ2-3; the D is unclear. The length of the CDR3 is 13 residues. V dropped 2 bases and J dropped 6 bases, with 10 bases sitting between them. CDR1 is SGHRS and CDR2 is YFSETQ in the germline V gene. The full variable domain, in which reference TRBV5-1 and TRBJ2-3 provide the parts outside the CDR3, is KAGVTQTPRYLIKTRGQQVTLSCSPISGHRSVSWYQQTPGQGLQFLFEYFSETQRNKGNFPGRFSGRQFSNSRSEMNVSTLELGDSALYLCASSLGVCDTQYFGPGTRLTVL.

In regard to this clonotype: The junction and the germline gene differ at one end; a read error may be behind it. The chain couples TRBV20-1 to TRBJ2-3; D gene ambiguous. Germline loops: CDR1 DFQATT, CDR2 SNEGSKA (reference sequence). The CDR3 length is 13 residues. This chain's CDR3 is CSASFTGTDTQYF. The CDR3 DNA sequence: TGCAGTGCTAGCTTCACGGGCACGGATACGCAGTATTTT.

This clonotype was observed at least ten times. The chain couples TRBV6-1 to TRBJ1-5, with no clear D. The germline V gene encodes CDR1 MNHNS and CDR2 SASEGT. Trimming removed 7 bases from V and 7 bases from J, with 20 bases in between. The CDR3 loop spans 15 amino acids. The DNA for the CDR3 is TGTGCCAGCAATACCGGGCAAACAAGCGGGCAGCCCCAGCATTTT. Amino acids: CASNTGQTSGQPQHF.

At least ten counts were recorded for this clonotype. This chain joins TRBV5-1 and TRBJ1-3; tentative D call: TRBD1 (5 bases). V was pared by 0 bases and J by 0 bases, with 10 bases between. The germline V gene encodes CDR1 SGHRS and CDR2 YFSETQ. This CDR3 is built from 16 residues. The CDR3 nucleotides are TGCGCCAGCAGCTTGGCCCCAGGGAGCTCTGGAAACACCATATATTTT. Translated, it gives CASSLAPGSSGNTIYF.